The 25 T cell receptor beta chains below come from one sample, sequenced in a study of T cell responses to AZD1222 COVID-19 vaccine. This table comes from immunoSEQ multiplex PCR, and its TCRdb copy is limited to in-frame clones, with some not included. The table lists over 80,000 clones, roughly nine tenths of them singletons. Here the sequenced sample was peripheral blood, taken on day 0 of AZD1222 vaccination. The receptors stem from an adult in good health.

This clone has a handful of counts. The CDR3 protein is CASSSPSGANYGYTF. DNA of the CDR3: TGTGCCAGCAGTTCCCCGTCGGGAGCTAACTATGGCTACACCTTC. The J gene is TRBJ1-2, the V gene TRBV28; no reliable D call. Trimming left V 4 bases short and J 0 bases short, with 12 bases between. Germline assignment: CDR1 MDHEN and CDR2 SYDVKM. The CDR3 length is 15 residues.

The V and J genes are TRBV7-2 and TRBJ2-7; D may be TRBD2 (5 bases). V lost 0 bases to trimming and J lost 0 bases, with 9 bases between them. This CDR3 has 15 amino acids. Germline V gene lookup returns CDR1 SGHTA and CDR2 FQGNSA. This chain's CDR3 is CASSLASGSSYEQYF. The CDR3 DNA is TGTGCCAGCAGCTTAGCGAGCGGCAGCTCCTACGAGCAGTACTTC.

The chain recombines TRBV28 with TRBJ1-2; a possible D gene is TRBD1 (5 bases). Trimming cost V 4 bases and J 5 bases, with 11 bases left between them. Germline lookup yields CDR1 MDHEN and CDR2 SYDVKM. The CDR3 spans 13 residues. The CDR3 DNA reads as TGTGCCAGCAGTTCTGGCGGGGGTTATGGCTACACCTTC. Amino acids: CASSSGGGYGYTF.

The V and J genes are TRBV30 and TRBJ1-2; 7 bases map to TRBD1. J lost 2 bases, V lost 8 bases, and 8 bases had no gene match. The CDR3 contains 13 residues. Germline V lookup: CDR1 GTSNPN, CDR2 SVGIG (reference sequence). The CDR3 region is CAGTAWANYGYTF. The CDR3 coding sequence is TGTGCCGGGACAGCCTGGGCCAACTATGGCTACACCTTC.

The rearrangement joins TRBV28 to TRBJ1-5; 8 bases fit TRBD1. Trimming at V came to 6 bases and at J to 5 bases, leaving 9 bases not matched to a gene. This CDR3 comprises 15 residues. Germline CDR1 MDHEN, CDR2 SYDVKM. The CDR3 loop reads CASSGQGIGDQPQHF. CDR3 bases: TGTGCCAGCAGCGGACAGGGAATCGGAGATCAGCCCCAGCATTTT.

In nucleotides, the CDR3 is TGTGCCAGCAGCGTAGAGCCTACCACATACAATGAGCAGTTCTTC. Protein sequence: CASSVEPTTYNEQFF. This chain uses TRBV9 with TRBJ2-1; D remains ambiguous. CDR1 is SGDLS and CDR2 is YYNGEE in the germline V gene. Trimming removed 0 bases at V and 4 bases at J, with 11 bases between. The CDR3 is 15 residues long.

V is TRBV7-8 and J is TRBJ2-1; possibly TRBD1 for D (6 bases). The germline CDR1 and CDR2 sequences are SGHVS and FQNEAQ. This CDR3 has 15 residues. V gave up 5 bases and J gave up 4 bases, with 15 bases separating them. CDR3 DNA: TGTGCCAGCAGCACCAACATAAGGGGGTACAATGAGCAGTTCTTC. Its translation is CASSTNIRGYNEQFF.

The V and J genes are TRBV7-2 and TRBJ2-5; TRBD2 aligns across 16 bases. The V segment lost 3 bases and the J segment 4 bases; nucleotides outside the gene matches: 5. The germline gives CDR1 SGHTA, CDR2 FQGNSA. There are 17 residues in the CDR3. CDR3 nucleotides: TGTGCCAGCAGCTTGGGGGGACTAGCGGGAGGGAGAGAGACCCAGTACTTC. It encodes CASSLGGLAGGRETQYF.

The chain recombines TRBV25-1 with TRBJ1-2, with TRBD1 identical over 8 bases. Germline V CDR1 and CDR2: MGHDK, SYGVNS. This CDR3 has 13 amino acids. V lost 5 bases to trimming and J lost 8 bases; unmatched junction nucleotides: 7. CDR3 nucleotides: TGTGCCAGCAGTACCTGGACAGGGAGCGGCTACACCTTC. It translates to CASSTWTGSGYTF.

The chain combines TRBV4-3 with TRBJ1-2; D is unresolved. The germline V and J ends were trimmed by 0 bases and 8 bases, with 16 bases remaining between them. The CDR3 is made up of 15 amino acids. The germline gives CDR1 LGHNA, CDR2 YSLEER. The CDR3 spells CASSQEEVEAEGYTF. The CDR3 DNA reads TGCGCCAGCAGCCAAGAAGAGGTCGAGGCAGAAGGCTACACCTTC.

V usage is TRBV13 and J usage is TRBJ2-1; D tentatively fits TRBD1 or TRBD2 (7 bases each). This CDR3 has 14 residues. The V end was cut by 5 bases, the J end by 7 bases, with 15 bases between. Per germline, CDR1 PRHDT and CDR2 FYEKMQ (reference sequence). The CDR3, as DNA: TGTGCCAGCAGCCCAGGGGGAGCGGGGAATGAGCAGTTCTTC. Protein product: CASSPGGAGNEQFF.

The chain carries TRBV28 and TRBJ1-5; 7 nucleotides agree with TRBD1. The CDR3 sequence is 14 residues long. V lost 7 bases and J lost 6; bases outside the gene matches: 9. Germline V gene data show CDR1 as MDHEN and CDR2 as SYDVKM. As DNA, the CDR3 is TGTGCCAGCATTCCGACAGGGATCGGTCAGCCCCAGCATTTT. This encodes CASIPTGIGQPQHF.

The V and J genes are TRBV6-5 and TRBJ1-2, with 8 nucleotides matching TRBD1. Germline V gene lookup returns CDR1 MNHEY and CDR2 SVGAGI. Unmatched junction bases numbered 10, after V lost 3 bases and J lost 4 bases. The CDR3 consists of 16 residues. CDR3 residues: CASSYTGQALSYGYTF. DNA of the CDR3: TGTGCCAGCAGTTATACGGGACAGGCCCTCAGCTATGGCTACACCTTC.

The CDR3 sequence: CASSSNEQFF. The CDR3 nucleotides are TGTGCCAGCAGCAGCAATGAGCAGTTCTTC. The gene calls are TRBV5-5 and TRBJ2-1; D remains ambiguous. The CDR3 has 10 amino acids. The germline V gene encodes CDR1 SGHKS and CDR2 YYEKEE (reference sequence). Trimming stripped 4 bases from V and 6 bases from J, with 2 bases between. The complete variable domain, with remaining parts taken from reference TRBV5-5 and TRBJ2-1, reads DAGVTQSPTHLIKTRGQQVTLRCSPISGHKSVSWYQQVLGQGPQFIFQYYEKEERGRGNFPDRFSARQFPNYSSELNVNALLLGDSALYLCASSSNEQFFGPGTRLTVL.

CDR3: CASSYSIRQMNTEAFF. Here the CDR3 DNA reads TGTGCCAGCAGTTACTCGATACGTCAGATGAACACTGAAGCTTTCTTT. The gene calls are TRBV6-5 and TRBJ1-1; D ambiguous. This CDR3 is built from 16 residues. V was trimmed by 0 bases and J by 0 bases, leaving 11 bases between them. Germline CDR1 reads MNHEY; CDR2 reads SVGAGI.

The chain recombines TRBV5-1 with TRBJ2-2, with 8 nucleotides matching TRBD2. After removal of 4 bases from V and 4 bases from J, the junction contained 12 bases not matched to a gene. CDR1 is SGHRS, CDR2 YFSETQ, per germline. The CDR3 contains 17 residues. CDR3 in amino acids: CASSPRLAGGRTGELFF. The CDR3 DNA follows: TGCGCCAGCAGCCCCCGATTGGCGGGAGGTCGCACCGGGGAGCTGTTTTTT.

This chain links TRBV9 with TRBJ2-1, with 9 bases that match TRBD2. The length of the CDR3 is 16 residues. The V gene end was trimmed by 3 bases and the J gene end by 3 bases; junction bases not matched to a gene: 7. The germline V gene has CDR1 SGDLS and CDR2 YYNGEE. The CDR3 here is CASSGFRLADYNEQFF. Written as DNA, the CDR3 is TGTGCCAGCAGCGGATTTAGACTAGCGGACTACAATGAGCAGTTCTTC.

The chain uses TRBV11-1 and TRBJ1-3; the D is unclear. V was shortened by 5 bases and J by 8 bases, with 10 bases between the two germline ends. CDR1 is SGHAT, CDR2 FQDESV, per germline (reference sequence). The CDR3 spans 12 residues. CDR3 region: CASSHRGDTIYF. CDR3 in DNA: TGTGCCAGCAGCCACCGAGGCGACACCATATATTTT.

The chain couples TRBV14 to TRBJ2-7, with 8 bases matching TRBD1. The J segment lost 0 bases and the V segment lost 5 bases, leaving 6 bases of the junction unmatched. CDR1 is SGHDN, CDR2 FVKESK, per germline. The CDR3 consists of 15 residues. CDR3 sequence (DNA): TGTGCCAGCAGCTCCCGACAGGGGAGCTCCTACGAGCAGTACTTC. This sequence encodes CASSSRQGSSYEQYF.

The CDR3 DNA reads as TGTGCCAGCAGCTTGGAACAGCTGAACACCGGGGAGCTGTTTTTT. It codes for CASSLEQLNTGELFF. The V call is TRBV5-5, the J call TRBJ2-2; no definite D call. The V and J ends lost 0 bases and 1 base respectively, with 7 bases between them. The length of the CDR3 is 15 residues. Germline lookup yields CDR1 SGHKS and CDR2 YYEKEE (reference sequence).

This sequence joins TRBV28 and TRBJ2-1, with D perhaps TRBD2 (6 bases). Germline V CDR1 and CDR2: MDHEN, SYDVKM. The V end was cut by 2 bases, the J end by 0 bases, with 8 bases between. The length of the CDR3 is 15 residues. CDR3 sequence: CASSLAGRSYNEQFF. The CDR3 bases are TGTGCCAGCAGTTTAGCGGGGCGCTCCTACAATGAGCAGTTCTTC.

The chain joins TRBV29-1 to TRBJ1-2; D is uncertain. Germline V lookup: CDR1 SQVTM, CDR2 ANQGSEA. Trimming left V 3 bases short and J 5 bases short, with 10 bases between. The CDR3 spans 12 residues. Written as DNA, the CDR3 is TGCAGCGTTGAGTCAGTAGGGTATGGCTACACCTTC. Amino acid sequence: CSVESVGYGYTF.

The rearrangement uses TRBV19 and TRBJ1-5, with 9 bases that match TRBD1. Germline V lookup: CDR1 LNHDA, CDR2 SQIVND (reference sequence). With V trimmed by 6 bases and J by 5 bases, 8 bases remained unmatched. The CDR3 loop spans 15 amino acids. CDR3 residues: CASSPPGQGHQPQHF. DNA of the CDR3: TGTGCCAGTAGCCCCCCGGGACAGGGCCATCAGCCCCAGCATTTT.

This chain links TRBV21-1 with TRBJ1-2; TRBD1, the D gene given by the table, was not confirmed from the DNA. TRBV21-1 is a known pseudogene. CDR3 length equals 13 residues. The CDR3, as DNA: TGTGCCAGCAGATCCGACAGAAACTATGGCTACACCTTC. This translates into CASRSDRNYGYTF.

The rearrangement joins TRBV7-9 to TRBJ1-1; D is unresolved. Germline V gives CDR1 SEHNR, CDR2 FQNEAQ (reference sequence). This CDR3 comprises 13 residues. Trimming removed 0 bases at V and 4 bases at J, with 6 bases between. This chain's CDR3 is CASSLAGTTEAFF. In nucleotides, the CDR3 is TGTGCCAGCAGCTTAGCAGGTACCACTGAAGCTTTCTTT.